This TCR beta chain was retrieved from a study of blood T cell repertoires in COVID-19. Looking at the study overall: Sites across the United States, Italy and Spain contributed samples from acute and convalescent COVID-19. In each case, the material was cDNA or gDNA derived from T cells, B-cell-depleted T cells, or PBMCs.

Germline assignment: CDR1 SEHNR and CDR2 FQNEAQ (reference sequence). The V end lost 2 bases, the J end lost 3 bases, and 8 bases lay between the germline ends. This CDR3 has 13 amino acids. Per the original data handling: Nucleated cell number was recorded as an estimate derived from reference gene primer amplification. Method: immunoSEQ multiplex PCR; TCRdb's copy keeps in-frame clones and lacks some. V and J calls and clone size are copied from that table; D and trimming were computed from the DNA. Of under 250,000 clones in the sample, 80% to 90% are singletons; the top ten hold around a tenth. A Seattle source enrolled patients during active infection and followed them longitudinally.

The chain combines TRBV7-9 with TRBJ2-7; no clear D gene. The sequenced material came from peripheral blood. The receptor was derived from a man in his fifties with COVID-19, enrolled during active disease. The CDR3 spells CASSLINNYEQYF. The DNA of the CDR3 is TGTGCCAGCAGCTTAATAAACAACTACGAGCAGTACTTC. The full variable domain, completed using reference TRBV7-9 and TRBJ2-7, is DTGVSQNPRHKITKRGQNVTFRCDPISEHNRLYWYRQTLGQGPEFLTYFQNEAQLEKSRLLSDRFSAERPKGSFSTLEIQRTEQGDSAMYLCASSLINNYEQYFGPGTRLTVT.